This T cell receptor (beta chain) appears in the sequencing data of a study of control samples from healthy donors and cancer patients (dated by TCRdb to 2018 to 2020). Points on this clone: The target of this receptor is not known. Compared with germline, one end of the junction differs, possibly owing to a read error.

Taken from cysteine to phenylalanine, the CDR3 has 16 residues. Only the CDR3 DNA is retained, 48 bases long and in frame from the first base. The germline V gene (reference sequence) supplies CDR1 SSHAT and CDR2 FNYEAQ. The receptor library was made with the immunoSEQ multiplex PCR assay. TCRdb re-hosts the immuneACCESS table, in-frame sequences only. Its copies lack some clones; in the studies checked, an unresolved V gene accounts for under half of them, and the cause for the rest is not known. The sample has 15,000 to 20,000 clones on record, around four fifths of them singletons. The ten biggest clones cover approximately 30% of the sample.

The chain employs TRBV7-7 and TRBJ2-2, with TRBD2 identical over 10 junction bases. The sample taken for sequencing was PBMCs. This TCR derives from a woman in her seventies with lung cancer. The DNA sequence is given as TGTGCTAGCAGCTTAGCAGCGGGAGGGTTGACCGGGGAGCTGTTTTTT. Its amino acids are CASSLAAGGLTGELFF.